This TCR beta chain derives from a study of T cell responses to AZD1222 COVID-19 vaccine. Study-level points and caveats: Reports indicate that nearly half of spike-specific TCRs are directed at unmutated variant regions. Clonal diversity was possibly underestimated, and white British individuals and females predominated among donors.

Pooled together were second doses at about 4 or about 12 weeks. Looked up from germline, CDR1 is LNHDA and CDR2 is SQIVND (reference sequence). Deletions cut 7 bases from V and 5 bases from J, with 18 bases between. The CDR3 covers 15 residues. TCRdb's table, derived via immunoSEQ multiplex PCR, lists solely in-frame clones and lacks some. The table shows roughly 140,000 clones, with 85% to 90% occurring only once. Points on this clone: Its antigen is undetermined.

V is TRBV19 and J is TRBJ1-5; unclear D gene. The material was peripheral blood, obtained 28 days after the second AZD1222 dose. The sequence was obtained from an adult who received the AZD1222 COVID-19 vaccine. The CDR3 DNA sequence: TGTGCCAGTACCCTGGAGTCCGCCGGGGATCAGCCCCAGCATTTT. Its translation: CASTLESAGDQPQHF.